This T cell receptor (beta chain) was profiled in a study of T cells in Graves' hyperthyroidism and ophthalmopathy. This clonotype has at least ten counts. Using RNA transcripts as the source, TCR beta CDR3 regions were amplified. RT-PCR in the first round (using the HTBI primer set) targeted the TCR CDR3. TCRdb called the multiplex PCR reads again in MiXCR, with one record for every CDR3 protein. This table holds hundreds of thousands of distinct CDR3 sequences, about 17% found once. The length of the CDR3 is 17 residues. Germline V gene data show CDR1 as SGHAT and CDR2 as FQNNGV. V gave up 0 bases and J gave up 0 bases, with 13 bases separating them.

V usage is TRBV11-2 and J usage is TRBJ2-3; D is unclear. This TCR came from a man aged 40-55 years with Graves' hyperthyroidism. The sample was blood. CDR3 loop: CASSLEIILSSTDTQYF. CDR3 in DNA: TGTGCCAGCAGCTTAGAAATTATTCTATCTAGCACAGATACGCAGTATTTT.